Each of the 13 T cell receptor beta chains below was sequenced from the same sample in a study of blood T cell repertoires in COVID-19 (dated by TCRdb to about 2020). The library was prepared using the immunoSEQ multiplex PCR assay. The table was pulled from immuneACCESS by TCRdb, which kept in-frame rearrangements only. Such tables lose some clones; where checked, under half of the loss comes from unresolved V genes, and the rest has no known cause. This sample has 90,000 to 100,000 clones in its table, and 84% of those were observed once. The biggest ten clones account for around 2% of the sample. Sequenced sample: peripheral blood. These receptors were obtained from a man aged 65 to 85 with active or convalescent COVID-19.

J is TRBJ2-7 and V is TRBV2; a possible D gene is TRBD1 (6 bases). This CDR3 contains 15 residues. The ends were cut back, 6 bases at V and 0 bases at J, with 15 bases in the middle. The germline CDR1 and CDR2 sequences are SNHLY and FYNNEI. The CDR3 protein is CASSRDTQISYEQYF. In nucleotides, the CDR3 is TGTGCCAGCAGCAGGGACACCCAAATCTCCTACGAGCAGTACTTC.

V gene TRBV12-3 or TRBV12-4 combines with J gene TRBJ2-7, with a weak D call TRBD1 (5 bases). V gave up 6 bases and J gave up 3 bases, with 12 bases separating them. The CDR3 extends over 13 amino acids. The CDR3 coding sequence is TGTGCCAGCAGCCTGGACGGACACTACGAGCAGTACTTC. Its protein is CASSLDGHYEQYF.

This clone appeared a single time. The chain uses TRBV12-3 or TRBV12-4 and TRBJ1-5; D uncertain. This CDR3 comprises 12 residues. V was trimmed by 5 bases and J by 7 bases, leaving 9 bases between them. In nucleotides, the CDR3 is TGTGCCAGCAGTCCCAACATACAGCCCCAGCATTTT. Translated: CASSPNIQPQHF.

For the CDR3, the DNA is TGCAGCGTTGAACGTAGCGGTAATGAGCAGTTCTTC. Residues: CSVERSGNEQFF. The rearrangement links TRBV29-1 to TRBJ2-1; D is perhaps TRBD2 (6 bases). This CDR3 spans 12 amino acids. The V and J ends lost 2 bases and 7 bases respectively, with 9 bases between them. In germline, CDR1 is SQVTM, CDR2 ANQGSEA.

CDR3 sequence: CASSYVGGPTEAFF. The CDR3 nucleotides read TGTGCCAGCAGTTACGTCGGGGGTCCAACTGAAGCTTTCTTT. This sequence joins TRBV6-5 and TRBJ1-1, with D possibly TRBD1 on 5 matching bases. This CDR3 has 14 amino acids. V was trimmed by 2 bases and J by 5 bases, leaving 12 bases between them. Germline CDR1 reads MNHEY; CDR2 reads SVGAGI.

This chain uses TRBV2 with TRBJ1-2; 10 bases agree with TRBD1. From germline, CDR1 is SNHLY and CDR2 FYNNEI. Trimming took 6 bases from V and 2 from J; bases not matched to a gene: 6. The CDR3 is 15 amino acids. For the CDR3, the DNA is TGTGCCAGCAGCGTCCCGGGACAGGGGAACTATGGCTACACCTTC. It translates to CASSVPGQGNYGYTF.

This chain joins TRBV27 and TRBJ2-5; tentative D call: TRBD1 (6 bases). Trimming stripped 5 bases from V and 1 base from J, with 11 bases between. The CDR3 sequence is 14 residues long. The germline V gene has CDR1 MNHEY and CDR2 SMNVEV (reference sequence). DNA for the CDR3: TGTGCCAGCAGTCCCGGGACAATCCAAGAGACCCAGTACTTC. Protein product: CASSPGTIQETQYF.

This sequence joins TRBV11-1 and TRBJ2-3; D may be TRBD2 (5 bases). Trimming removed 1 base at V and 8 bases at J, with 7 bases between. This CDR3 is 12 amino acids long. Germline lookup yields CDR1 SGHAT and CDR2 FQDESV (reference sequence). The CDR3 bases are TGTGCCAGCAGCTTAGATGCGGGTACGCAGTATTTT. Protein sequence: CASSLDAGTQYF. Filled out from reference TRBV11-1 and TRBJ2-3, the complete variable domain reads EAEVAQSPRYKITEKSQAVAFWCDPISGHATLYWYRQILGQGPELLVQFQDESVVDDSQLPKDRFSAERLKGVDSTLKIQPAELGDSAMYLCASSLDAGTQYFGPGTRLTVL.

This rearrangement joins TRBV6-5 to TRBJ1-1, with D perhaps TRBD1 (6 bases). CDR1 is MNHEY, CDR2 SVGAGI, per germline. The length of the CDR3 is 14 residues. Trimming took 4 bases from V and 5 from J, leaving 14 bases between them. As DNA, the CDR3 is TGTGCCAGCAGTTCCCAGGGGTCGGGGACTGAAGCTTTCTTT. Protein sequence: CASSSQGSGTEAFF.

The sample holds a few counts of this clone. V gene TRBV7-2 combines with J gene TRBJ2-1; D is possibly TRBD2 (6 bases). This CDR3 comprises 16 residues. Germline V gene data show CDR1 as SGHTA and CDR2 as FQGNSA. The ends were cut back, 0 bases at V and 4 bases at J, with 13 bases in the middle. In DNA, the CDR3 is TGTGCCAGCAGCTTAGCGCTTAGCGGAACGTACAATGAGCAGTTCTTC. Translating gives CASSLALSGTYNEQFF. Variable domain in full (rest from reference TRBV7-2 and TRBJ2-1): GAGVSQSPSNKVTEKGKDVELRCDPISGHTALYWYRQSLGQGLEFLIYFQGNSAPDKSGLPSDRFSAERTGGSVSTLTIQRTQQEDSAVYLCASSLALSGTYNEQFFGPGTRLTVL.

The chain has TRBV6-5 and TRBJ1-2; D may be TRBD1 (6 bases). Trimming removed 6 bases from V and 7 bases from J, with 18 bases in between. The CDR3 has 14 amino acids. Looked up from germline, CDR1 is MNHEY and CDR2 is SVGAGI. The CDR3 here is CASSPFNRDIGYTF. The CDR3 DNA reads TGTGCCAGCAGCCCGTTTAACAGGGACATTGGCTACACCTTC.

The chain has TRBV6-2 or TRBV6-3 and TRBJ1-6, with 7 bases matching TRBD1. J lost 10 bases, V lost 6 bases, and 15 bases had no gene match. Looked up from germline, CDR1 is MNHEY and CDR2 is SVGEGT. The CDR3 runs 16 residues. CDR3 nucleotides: TGTGCCAGCAGCCATACCAACGACAGGGCTCAATCACCCCTCCACTTT. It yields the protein CASSHTNDRAQSPLHF.

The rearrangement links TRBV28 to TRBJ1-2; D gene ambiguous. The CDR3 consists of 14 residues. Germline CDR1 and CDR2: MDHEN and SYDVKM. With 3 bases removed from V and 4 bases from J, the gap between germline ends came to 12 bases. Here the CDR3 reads CASSFGLRGYGYTF. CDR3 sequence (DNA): TGTGCCAGCAGTTTTGGGCTGCGGGGCTATGGCTACACCTTC.